These 27 T cell receptor beta chains share one sample of origin, sequenced in a study of T cells in Graves' hyperthyroidism and ophthalmopathy. The source material, RNA transcripts, was used to amplify TCR beta CDR3 regions. A first-round RT-PCR of the TCR CDR3 used the HTBI primer set. MiXCR was run by TCRdb on the multiplex PCR reads, yielding one entry per CDR3 protein. The table shows approximately 400,000 distinct CDR3 sequences, with around 14% occurring only once. Input material: blood. Receptors were obtained from a woman aged 25 to 39 with Graves' hyperthyroidism.

The chain is built from TRBV7-8 and TRBJ2-7; 7 bases map to TRBD2. Germline-derived CDR1 and CDR2 are SGHVS and FQNEAQ. The CDR3 is made up of 16 amino acids. V lost 1 base and J lost 0; bases outside the gene matches: 6. Here the CDR3 DNA reads TGTGCCAGCAGCTTAGTCTTTCGCGGGAGCTCCTACGAGCAGTACTTC. Translation: CASSLVFRGSSYEQYF. Based on the CDR3 plus reference TRBV7-8 and TRBJ2-7, the full variable domain is GAGVSQSPRYKVAKRGQDVALRCDPISGHVSLFWYQQALGQGPEFLTYFQNEAQLDKSGLPSDRFFAERPEGSVSTLKIQRTQQEDSAVYLCASSLVFRGSSYEQYFGPGTRLTVT.

The chain employs TRBV4-1 and TRBJ2-7; D possibly corresponds to TRBD2 (5 bases). Trimming took off 2 bases at V and 6 bases at J, with 8 bases between the two ends. The germline V gene has CDR1 MGHRA and CDR2 YSYEKL. The CDR3 has 12 amino acids. CDR3 sequence reads: CASSQTGSEQYF. For the CDR3, the DNA is TGCGCCAGCAGCCAAACGGGAAGCGAGCAGTACTTC.

In its sample, this clonotype was seen many times. Here the CDR3 DNA reads TGTGCCAGCAGCTTAGCGCGTCCGATTAAGGGCACCGGGGAGCTGTTTTTT. It codes for CASSLARPIKGTGELFF. This chain links TRBV7-9 with TRBJ2-2, with D uncertain. Germline CDR1 SEHNR, CDR2 FQNEAQ (reference sequence). The CDR3 contains 17 residues. Trimming left V 0 bases short and J 4 bases short, with 15 bases between.

This clonotype was recorded a few times. This chain links TRBV11-2 with TRBJ1-5, with D unclear. V was pared by 5 bases and J by 8 bases, with 10 bases between. The CDR3 spans 12 residues. Germline V gives CDR1 SGHAT, CDR2 FQNNGV. CDR3 loop: CASSAELEPQHF. The CDR3 coding sequence is TGTGCCAGCAGCGCGGAGCTGGAGCCCCAGCATTTT.

This clonotype showed up many times. J is TRBJ1-2 and V is TRBV6-1, with a tentative D call TRBD1 (6 bases). V lost 6 bases to trimming and J lost 4 bases, with 12 bases between them. The CDR3 totals 13 residues. Germline V gene sequence: CDR1 MNHNS, CDR2 SASEGT. The CDR3 nucleotides read TGTGCCAGCAGGTCACAGGGTTTCTATGGCTACACCTTC. This gives the protein CASRSQGFYGYTF.

This clonotype was seen more than once but under ten times. The chain is built from TRBV20-1 and TRBJ2-7, with a tentative D call TRBD1 (6 bases). The CDR3 is 14 amino acids. Germline loops: CDR1 DFQATT, CDR2 SNEGSKA (reference sequence). The V end was cut by 3 bases, the J end by 2 bases, with 14 bases between. CDR3 sequence reads: CSARENRETYEQYF. As DNA, the CDR3 is TGCAGTGCTAGGGAGAACAGGGAAACCTACGAGCAGTACTTC.

This clonotype was seen many times. The chain employs TRBV11-2 and TRBJ1-1; D possibly corresponds to TRBD1 (5 bases). Trimming stripped 1 base from V and 5 bases from J, with 14 bases between. The CDR3 runs to 15 residues. Germline V gene sequence: CDR1 SGHAT, CDR2 FQNNGV. CDR3 residues: CASSLVIRGETEAFF. The CDR3 bases are TGTGCCAGCAGCTTAGTCATTAGGGGTGAGACTGAAGCTTTCTTT.

This clonotype occurred many times. The DNA for the CDR3 is TGCGCCAGCAGCTTGACAGGGGATGCCTACGAGCAGTACTTC. Amino acid sequence: CASSLTGDAYEQYF. V is TRBV5-1 and J is TRBJ2-7; 7 bases are shared with TRBD1. Per the germline V gene, CDR1 is SGHRS and CDR2 is YFSETQ. The CDR3 is 14 residues long. V trimming: 1 base; J trimming: 2 bases; junction bases outside the gene matches: 3.

This clonotype was seen more than once but under ten times. V and J are TRBV7-3 and TRBJ1-1; no reliable D call. V lost 5 bases and J 3 bases, leaving 16 bases between the germline ends. CDR3 length: 15 residues. CDR1 is SGHTA and CDR2 is FQGTGA in the germline V gene. In DNA, the CDR3 is TGTGCCAGCAGCCTAAAGGCTACGGGGTACACTGAAGCTTTCTTT. Translated, it gives CASSLKATGYTEAFF.

This clonotype was recorded many times. The V gene is TRBV7-2, the J gene TRBJ2-7, with 9 bases matching TRBD1. The CDR3 has 15 residues. J was trimmed by 4 bases and V by 1 base; bases with no gene match: 5. Germline V gives CDR1 SGHTA, CDR2 FQGNSA. CDR3 protein: CASSLGTGVMYEQYF. Here the CDR3 DNA reads TGTGCCAGCAGCTTAGGGACAGGGGTTATGTACGAGCAGTACTTC.

There are many counts of this clonotype. The genes are TRBV12-3 or TRBV12-4 and TRBJ2-7, with D possibly TRBD2 on 6 matching bases. V was shortened by 8 bases and J by 7 bases, with 12 bases between the two germline ends. This CDR3 has 11 residues. CDR3 protein: CASALAGEQYF. In DNA, the CDR3 is TGTGCCAGCGCTTTGGCGGGGGAGCAGTACTTC.

There are many counts of this clonotype. The V call is TRBV20-1, the J call TRBJ2-7; 7 bases map to TRBD2. The length of the CDR3 is 14 residues. After removal of 0 bases from V and 2 bases from J, the junction contained 4 bases not matched to a gene. Germline assignment: CDR1 DFQATT and CDR2 SNEGSKA (reference sequence). The CDR3 loop is CSARDGSGAYEQYF. CDR3 DNA: TGCAGTGCTAGAGATGGGAGCGGGGCCTACGAGCAGTACTTC.

This chain connects TRBV27 to TRBJ2-2; D is unresolved. The CDR3 covers 13 residues. The V gene's germline CDR1 is MNHEY and CDR2 SMNVEV (reference sequence). Deletions cut 4 bases from V and 4 bases from J, with 7 bases between. CDR3 sequence reads: CASSSPITGELFF. In nucleotides, the CDR3 is TGTGCCAGCAGTTCACCCATCACCGGGGAGCTGTTTTTT.

This clonotype was seen ten or more times. The genes are TRBV28 and TRBJ1-2; D unresolved. V shed 6 bases and J shed 0 bases, with 17 bases lying between them. The CDR3 is 16 residues long. The germline gives CDR1 MDHEN, CDR2 SYDVKM. The CDR3 loop is CASSKGPGRSNYGYTF. The CDR3 region has the DNA TGTGCCAGCAGCAAAGGGCCCGGGAGGTCTAACTATGGCTACACCTTC.

In this sample, this clonotype turned up a few times. V is TRBV7-8 and J is TRBJ2-2; no clear D. The CDR3 sequence is 14 residues long. With 1 base removed from V and 4 bases from J, the gap between germline ends came to 7 bases. Germline CDR1 reads SGHVS; CDR2 reads FQNEAQ. The CDR3 here is CASSLVPSTGELFF. The CDR3 nucleotides read TGTGCCAGCAGCTTAGTTCCAAGCACCGGGGAGCTGTTTTTT.

The chain combines TRBV14 with TRBJ2-7; 8 nucleotides agree with TRBD1. The ends lost 5 bases at V and 5 bases at J; junction bases unmatched: 5. This CDR3 is built from 13 residues. Per germline, CDR1 SGHDN and CDR2 FVKESK. CDR3 DNA sequence: TGTGCCAGCAGCGCCGGACAGGGTCACGAGCAGTACTTC. Encoded protein: CASSAGQGHEQYF.

This clonotype was seen once. The chain couples TRBV10-1 to TRBJ2-1; TRBD2 might be the D (6 bases). CDR1 WNHNN and CDR2 SYGVQD come from the germline V gene (reference sequence). CDR3 length: 14 amino acids. V was pared by 8 bases and J by 10 bases, with 21 bases between. The CDR3, as DNA: TGCGCCAGCGGGGAGTCCGGGACTCGGGAAGAGCAGTTCTTC. Protein product: CASGESGTREEQFF.

CDR3 amino acids: CASSLGSGSSYEQYF. In DNA, the CDR3 is TGCGCCAGCAGCTTGGGGTCGGGTAGTTCCTACGAGCAGTACTTC. This rearrangement joins TRBV5-1 to TRBJ2-7; D unresolved. In germline, CDR1 is SGHRS, CDR2 YFSETQ. Deletions cut 0 bases from V and 1 base from J, with 11 bases between. The length of the CDR3 is 15 residues. The entire variable domain, with the rest obtained from reference TRBV5-1 and TRBJ2-7, is as follows: KAGVTQTPRYLIKTRGQQVTLSCSPISGHRSVSWYQQTPGQGLQFLFEYFSETQRNKGNFPGRFSGRQFSNSRSEMNVSTLELGDSALYLCASSLGSGSSYEQYFGPGTRLTVT.

This clonotype was seen repeatedly, ten times or more. The chain combines TRBV6-1 with TRBJ1-1; D remains ambiguous. Germline V gene lookup returns CDR1 MNHNS and CDR2 SASEGT. The CDR3 extends over 13 amino acids. V gave up 6 bases and J gave up 4 bases, with 12 bases separating them. The CDR3 DNA is TGTGCCAGCAGCACACGCACACCCACTGAAGCTTTCTTT. This translates into CASSTRTPTEAFF.

This clonotype was picked up many times. The rearrangement joins TRBV6-1 to TRBJ2-1; 7 bases fit TRBD1. This CDR3 comprises 13 residues. V dropped 5 bases and J dropped 10; count of bases not matched to a gene: 8. Germline values: CDR1 MNHNS, CDR2 SASEGT. DNA for the CDR3: TGTGCCAGCAGTCGAGACAGGGCTGAGGAGCAGTTCTTC. Translation gives CASSRDRAEEQFF.

This clonotype has ten or more counts. The J gene is TRBJ2-2, the V gene TRBV11-2; no clear D gene. The V end lost 5 bases, the J end lost 3 bases, and 10 bases lay between the germline ends. This CDR3 spans 14 amino acids. Germline V lookup: CDR1 SGHAT, CDR2 FQNNGV. This CDR3 reads CASSLNGDTGELFF. In nucleotides, the CDR3 is TGTGCCAGCAGCCTTAATGGGGACACCGGGGAGCTGTTTTTT.

This clonotype occurred a few times. This sequence joins TRBV20-1 and TRBJ2-7; 10 positions agree with TRBD1. Trimming cost V 2 bases and J 6 bases; bases outside gene matches: 7. The CDR3 runs to 14 residues. Germline V CDR1 and CDR2: DFQATT, SNEGSKA (reference sequence). The CDR3 DNA reads TGCAGTGCTAGACATCCGGGACAGGGGCGCGAGCAGTACTTC. The encoded protein is CSARHPGQGREQYF.

This chain joins TRBV20-1 and TRBJ1-1, with a possible D match to TRBD1 (5 bases). Trimming took 6 bases from V and 0 from J, leaving 14 bases between them. CDR3 length: 14 residues. Germline V CDR1 and CDR2: DFQATT, SNEGSKA (reference sequence). Written as DNA, the CDR3 is TGCAGTGCCAAATTCGGGGCCATGAACACTGAAGCTTTCTTT. This codes for CSAKFGAMNTEAFF.

This clonotype was seen a few times. This chain links TRBV5-1 with TRBJ2-7, with 9 positions matching TRBD1. In germline, CDR1 is SGHRS, CDR2 YFSETQ. With 4 bases clipped from V and 1 base from J, the junction kept 6 bases outside the gene matches. CDR3 length: 15 amino acids. The CDR3 region is CASSPTGGASYEQYF. CDR3 DNA: TGCGCCAGCAGCCCCACAGGGGGCGCTTCCTACGAGCAGTACTTC. The full variable domain, its missing parts supplied by reference TRBV5-1 and TRBJ2-7, is KAGVTQTPRYLIKTRGQQVTLSCSPISGHRSVSWYQQTPGQGLQFLFEYFSETQRNKGNFPGRFSGRQFSNSRSEMNVSTLELGDSALYLCASSPTGGASYEQYFGPGTRLTVT.

The rearrangement links TRBV5-6 to TRBJ2-3; TRBD2 matches 9 bases. Germline V gene data show CDR1 as SGHDT and CDR2 as YYEEEE. The length of the CDR3 is 16 residues. After removal of 3 bases from V and 1 base from J, the junction contained 6 bases not matched to a gene. CDR3 sequence: CASSSGLAFRTDTQYF. The CDR3 nucleotides are TGTGCCAGCAGCTCGGGACTAGCTTTTCGCACAGATACGCAGTATTTT.

The chain is built from TRBV7-8 and TRBJ2-5, with a possible D match to TRBD1 (6 bases). The germline V gene has CDR1 SGHVS and CDR2 FQNEAQ. The CDR3 is 14 residues long. Between the trimmed V and J ends, which lost 7 bases and 5 bases, there was a span of 17 bases. CDR3 loop: CASKRQEGWETQYF. The DNA of the CDR3 is TGTGCCAGCAAAAGACAGGAAGGTTGGGAGACCCAGTACTTC.

This chain joins TRBV5-1 and TRBJ1-4, with 7 positions matching TRBD1. The CDR3 covers 16 residues. Trimming at V came to 0 bases and at J to 3 bases, leaving 5 bases not matched to a gene. Germline V CDR1 and CDR2: SGHRS, YFSETQ. The CDR3 loop is CASSLGQGAANEKLFF. The CDR3 DNA reads as TGCGCCAGCAGCTTGGGACAGGGAGCGGCTAATGAAAAACTGTTTTTT.